This T cell receptor beta chain originates from a study of cytomegalovirus exposure and HLA in healthy donors. Regarding the study as a whole: Exclusion applied to some V segments, including TRBV6-2 and TRBV6-3, as they were indistinguishable.

Primers included in the PCR were 60 Vbeta and 13 Jbeta primers. TCRdb's copy holds only in-frame clones and misses some; the assay was immunoSEQ multiplex PCR. There are fewer than 150,000 clones in the sample; around 76% occur only once, and about 16% lies in the top ten. CDR3 size: 14 residues. CDR1 and CDR2 from the germline V gene are LNHDA and SQIVND (reference sequence). This clone appeared a few times. The antigen is undetermined. Sequences were obtained from PBMCs. This sequence originates from a man in his forties or fifties in good health and CMV-seropositive. The chain is built from TRBV19 and TRBJ2-5; 11 positions match TRBD2. The J call may be incorrect, as the DNA end agrees better with TRBJ2-7. The CDR3 is CASSMLAGGGEQYF. DNA of the CDR3: TGTGCCAGTAGTATGCTAGCGGGGGGTGGCGAGCAGTACTTC.